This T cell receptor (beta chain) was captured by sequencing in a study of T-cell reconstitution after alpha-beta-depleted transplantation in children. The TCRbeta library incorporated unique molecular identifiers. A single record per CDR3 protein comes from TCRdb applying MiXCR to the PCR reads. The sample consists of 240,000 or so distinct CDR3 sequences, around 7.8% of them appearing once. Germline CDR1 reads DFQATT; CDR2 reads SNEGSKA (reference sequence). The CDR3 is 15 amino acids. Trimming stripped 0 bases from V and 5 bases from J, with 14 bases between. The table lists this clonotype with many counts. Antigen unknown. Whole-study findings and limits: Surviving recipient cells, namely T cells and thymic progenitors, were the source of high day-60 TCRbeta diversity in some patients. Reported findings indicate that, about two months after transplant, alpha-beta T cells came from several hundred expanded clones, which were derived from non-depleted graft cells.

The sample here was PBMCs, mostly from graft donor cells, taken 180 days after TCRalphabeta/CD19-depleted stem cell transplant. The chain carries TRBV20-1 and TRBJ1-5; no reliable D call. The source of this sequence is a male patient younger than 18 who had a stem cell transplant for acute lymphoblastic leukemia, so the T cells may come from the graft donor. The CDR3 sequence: CSARDSRLYHQPQHF. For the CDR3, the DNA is TGCAGTGCTAGAGATTCGAGACTTTATCATCAGCCCCAGCATTTT.